This entry concerns a single T cell receptor (beta chain). No antigen is known for it. The PCR contained 60 Vbeta and 13 Jbeta primers. The table came from immunoSEQ multiplex PCR; TCRdb's copy has only in-frame clones and leaves some out. The top ten hold around 2% of the sample, which has roughly 110,000 clones, approximately 84% seen once. This entry comes from a study of cytomegalovirus exposure and HLA in healthy donors. Broader study findings: Highly shared sequence variants in one cluster were likely a sequencing artifact.

The sequenced sample was PBMCs. This sequence was found in a man aged 25-45 years in good health and CMV-seronegative.

The chain's CDR3 is CASSIGGGRETQYF. For the CDR3, the DNA is TGTGCCAGTAGTATAGGGGGGGGAAGGGAGACCCAGTACTTC. The chain employs TRBV19 and TRBJ2-5, with 7 bases matching TRBD2. V trimming: 1 base; J trimming: 5 bases; junction bases outside the gene matches: 4. Germline V gene data show CDR1 as LNHDA and CDR2 as SQIVND (reference sequence). This CDR3 is built from 14 residues.